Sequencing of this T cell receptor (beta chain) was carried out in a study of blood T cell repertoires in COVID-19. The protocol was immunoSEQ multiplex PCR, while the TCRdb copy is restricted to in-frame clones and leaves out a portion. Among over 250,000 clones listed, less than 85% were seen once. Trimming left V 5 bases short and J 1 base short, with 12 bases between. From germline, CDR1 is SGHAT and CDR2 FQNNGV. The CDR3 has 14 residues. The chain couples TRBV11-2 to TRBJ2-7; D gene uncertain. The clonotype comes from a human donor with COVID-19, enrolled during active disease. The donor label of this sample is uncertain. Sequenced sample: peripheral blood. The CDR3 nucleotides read TGTGCCAGCAGCCGCACCGCCGGGTCCTACGAGCAGTACTTC. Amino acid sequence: CASSRTAGSYEQYF.